This TCR beta chain appears in the sequencing data of a study of monozygotic twins with inflammatory bowel disease. Study-level points and caveats: For repertoire similarity, concordant twins did not differ from discordant twins, possibly because power was limited. People with IBD had fewer clonotypes in common with others than healthy twins did, especially with disease activity.

Of note for this clonotype: What it recognizes is unknown.

Both TCRalpha and TCRbeta cDNA were subjected to two nested PCRs lasting approximately 16 and 10 cycles. With the 5' RACE reads reprocessed, TCRdb shows one record per CDR3 protein and no DNA. The listing records approximately 420,000 distinct CDR3 sequences. Germline CDR1 is SGHRS and CDR2 is YFSETQ. The CDR3 contains 15 residues. Source material: blood. The TCR sequence derives from a human donor with ulcerative colitis or Crohn's disease, or a healthy co-twin of an affected twin (not recorded which). This chain uses TRBV5-1 with TRBJ2-3; TCRdb reports TRBD2, a call that lacks DNA to check it against. CDR3 sequence: CASSLELAGPDTQYF.